The clone carrying this T cell receptor (beta chain) was observed at least ten times. MiXCR was run by TCRdb on the RT-PCR reads, yielding one entry per CDR3 protein. The table shows around 700,000 distinct CDR3 sequences, with 14% occurring only once. The germline V and J ends were trimmed by 3 bases and 4 bases, with 7 bases remaining between them. The V gene's germline CDR1 is DFQATT and CDR2 SNEGSKA (reference sequence). The CDR3 loop spans 11 amino acids. The chain combines TRBV20-1 with TRBJ2-7, with D perhaps matching TRBD2 (5 bases). Sequencing used memory CD4+ T cells from blood. The clonotype originates from a female donor in good health, serving as a healthy control. CDR3 sequence (DNA): TGCAGTGCTAGGGGCGGGTACGAGCAGTACTTC. Protein sequence: CSARGGYEQYF.